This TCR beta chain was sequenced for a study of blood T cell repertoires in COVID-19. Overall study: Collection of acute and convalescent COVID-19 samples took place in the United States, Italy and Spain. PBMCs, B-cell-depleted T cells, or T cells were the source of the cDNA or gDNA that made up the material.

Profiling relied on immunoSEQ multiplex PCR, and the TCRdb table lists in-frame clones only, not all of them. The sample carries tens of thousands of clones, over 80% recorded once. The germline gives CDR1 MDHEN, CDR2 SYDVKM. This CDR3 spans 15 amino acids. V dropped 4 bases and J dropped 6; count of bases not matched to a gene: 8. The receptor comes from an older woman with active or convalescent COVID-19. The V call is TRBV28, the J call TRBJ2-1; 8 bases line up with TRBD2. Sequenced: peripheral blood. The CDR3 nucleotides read TGTGCCAGCAGTTCCAGCGGGAGTCCCACCAATGAGCAGTTCTTC. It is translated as CASSSSGSPTNEQFF.